The 17 T cell receptor beta chains below come from one sample, sequenced in a study of blood T cells in healthy people across ages (dated by TCRdb to between 2014 and 2016). Library creation used 5' RACE. Sequencing relied on an Illumina HiSeq 2500. The second PCR ran for about 7 to 11 cycles and used a J-beta primer mix along with a sample-barcoded 5' primer. TCRdb applied fastp at Q25 and MiXCR to the public reads, then kept only in-frame beta chains. Duplicate CDR3 protein sequences are folded into a single record with the most common DNA and genes. The table for this sample lists about 670,000 distinct CDR3 sequences; about 50% of them were counted only once. Together, the top ten hold approximately 13% of the sample. The sample taken for sequencing was blood. All receptors come from a woman older than 75 in good health.

This clonotype turned up a few times. V is TRBV28 and J is TRBJ2-3, with 9 bases matching TRBD1. Germline V gene sequence: CDR1 MDHEN, CDR2 SYDVKM. The length of the CDR3 is 15 residues. The J segment lost 3 bases and the V segment lost 6 bases, leaving 7 bases of the junction unmatched. For the CDR3, the DNA is TGTGCCAGCAGACCACAGGGGGCAGGAACAGATACGCAGTATTTT. Its protein product is CASRPQGAGTDTQYF.

The chain links TRBV7-9 to TRBJ2-7; possible D gene TRBD2, 5 bases. Germline assignment: CDR1 SEHNR and CDR2 FQNEAQ (reference sequence). This CDR3 spans 14 amino acids. Deletions cut 8 bases from V and 6 bases from J, with 20 bases between. The CDR3 loop reads CASRGSGGSGEQYF. CDR3 sequence (DNA): TGTGCCAGCCGGGGTTCCGGTGGCTCCGGCGAGCAGTACTTC.

This clonotype was seen many times. This chain connects TRBV5-1 to TRBJ2-1, with 7 bases fitting TRBD2. This CDR3 is 14 amino acids long. V shed 4 bases, J shed 9 bases, and the junction held 10 bases outside the gene matches. Germline V CDR1 and CDR2: SGHRS, YFSETQ. The CDR3 region is CASSRDYSVREQFF. The DNA for the CDR3 is TGCGCCAGCAGCCGGGACTATTCCGTCCGTGAGCAGTTCTTC.

This sequence joins TRBV4-3 and TRBJ2-1; 8 bases fit TRBD1. The trim removed 3 bases at V and 6 bases at J, leaving 10 bases unmatched. Germline V gene sequence: CDR1 LGHNA, CDR2 YSLEER. The CDR3 contains 16 residues. The CDR3, as DNA: TGCGCCAGCAGCCAGGCCGGGACAGGAATAACCAATGAGCAGTTCTTC. It translates to CASSQAGTGITNEQFF.

This chain uses TRBV12-3 or TRBV12-4 with TRBJ2-5; D not certain. The J call is doubtful: the DNA matches TRBJ2-7 better. The CDR3 is made up of 13 amino acids. Here the CDR3 reads CASSPSDVNEQYF. The CDR3 DNA follows: TGTGCCAGCAGTCCCTCGGACGTAAACGAGCAGTACTTC.

The CDR3 DNA is TGTGCCAGCAGCTTGGATCCGGGACAGTCCTACGAGCAGTACTTC. It codes for CASSLDPGQSYEQYF. This chain uses TRBV5-5 with TRBJ2-7, with TRBD1 matching over 7 bases. The CDR3 runs 15 residues. J was trimmed by 1 base and V by 0 bases; bases with no gene match: 4. Per the germline V gene, CDR1 is SGHKS and CDR2 is YYEKEE (reference sequence).

This clonotype was seen a handful of times. V and J are TRBV3-1 and TRBJ2-5; TRBD1 might be the D (5 bases). Germline CDR1 is LGHDT and CDR2 is YNNKEL (reference sequence). CDR3 length equals 14 residues. V lost 5 bases and J 4 bases, leaving 14 bases between the germline ends. CDR3 nucleotides: TGTGCCAGCAGCACTTGGGGCCAGAGAGAGACCCAGTACTTC. Translating gives CASSTWGQRETQYF.

V and J are TRBV20-1 and TRBJ2-3, with 13 bases aligning to TRBD2. This CDR3 comprises 14 residues. Germline V gene sequence: CDR1 DFQATT, CDR2 SNEGSKA (reference sequence). CDR3 coding DNA: TGCAGGACTAGCGGGGGGACTAGCACAGATACGCAGTATTTT. Residues: CRTSGGTSTDTQYF.

This clonotype showed up just once. The V and J genes are TRBV7-2 and TRBJ2-1, with TRBD1 identical over 8 bases. This CDR3 contains 12 residues. Germline V gene lookup returns CDR1 SGHTA and CDR2 FQGNSA. The V and J ends lost 9 bases and 13 bases, in that order; junction bases with no gene match: 11. The CDR3 sequence is CASNEGQGFQFF. The CDR3 DNA reads as TGTGCCAGTAACGAAGGACAGGGTTTTCAGTTCTTC.

The CDR3 DNA is TGCAGTGCCACCCGGGCAGAAGAATACCGAGCTTTCTTT. It translates to CSATRAEEYRAFF. The rearrangement links TRBV20-1 to TRBJ1-1; D ambiguous. This CDR3 has 13 amino acids. V gave up 6 bases and J gave up 10 bases, with 21 bases separating them. Per the germline V gene, CDR1 is DFQATT and CDR2 is SNEGSKA (reference sequence).

The genes are TRBV4-2 and TRBJ2-2, with D possibly matching TRBD2 (5 bases). There are 17 residues in the CDR3. Per the germline V gene, CDR1 is LGHNA and CDR2 is YNFKEQ. With 4 bases removed from V and 1 base from J, the gap between germline ends came to 16 bases. CDR3 amino acids: CASSRHEGGRNTGELFF. The CDR3, as DNA: TGTGCCAGCAGCCGCCACGAGGGCGGCCGGAACACCGGGGAGCTGTTTTTT.

V is TRBV20-1 and J is TRBJ2-4; TRBD2 might be the D (6 bases). V lost 5 bases, J lost 9 bases, and 17 bases lay in between. The CDR3 is 13 residues long. Germline V gene sequence: CDR1 DFQATT, CDR2 SNEGSKA (reference sequence). CDR3 DNA sequence: TGCAGTGCTGAAGGGACTTCCGCGGGCATTCAGTACTTC. Protein sequence: CSAEGTSAGIQYF.

V is TRBV20-1 and J is TRBJ2-1; 7 bases are a match to TRBD2. V was pared by 1 base and J by 13 bases, with 13 bases of the junction left unmatched. Germline V gene lookup returns CDR1 DFQATT and CDR2 SNEGSKA (reference sequence). The length of the CDR3 is 14 residues. Here the CDR3 reads CSARGAGKRCDQFF. The CDR3 bases are TGCAGTGCTAGAGGAGCGGGAAAACGCTGTGATCAGTTCTTC.

This clonotype was picked up many times. J is TRBJ2-1 and V is TRBV2; 7 bases are a match to TRBD2. The CDR3 has 14 amino acids. The V gene end was trimmed by 5 bases and the J gene end by 4 bases; junction bases not matched to a gene: 5. Germline lookup yields CDR1 SNHLY and CDR2 FYNNEI. CDR3 region: CASSREGLYNEQFF. In DNA form, the CDR3 reads TGTGCCAGCAGTAGGGAGGGCCTATACAATGAGCAGTTCTTC.

This clonotype was counted many times. The V call is TRBV6-5, the J call TRBJ2-2; 10 bases are shared with TRBD1. This CDR3 has 16 amino acids. CDR1 is MNHEY, CDR2 SVGAGI, per germline. The V segment lost 5 bases and the J segment 1 base; nucleotides outside the gene matches: 4. The CDR3 region has the DNA TGTGCCAGCAGTAGACGGACAGGGGGGAACACCGGGGAGCTGTTTTTT. Translation gives CASSRRTGGNTGELFF.

A word on this clonotype: A single base separates this from a much larger clone, so it may be a read error. DNA of the CDR3: TGTGCCAGCAGCTCCCGAAGTTCTTCAATAGCCAAAAACATTCGGTACTTC. Its protein is CASSSRSSSIAKNIRYF. The V gene is TRBV7-2, the J gene TRBJ2-5; D gene unclear. Per the germline V gene, CDR1 is SGHTA and CDR2 is FQGNSA. Trimming took 4 bases from V and 13 from J, leaving 31 bases between them. The CDR3 length is 17 residues.

This sequence joins TRBV7-3 and TRBJ2-5; D perhaps matches TRBD1 (6 bases). The CDR3 covers 15 residues. Trimming cost V 5 bases and J 2 bases, with 15 bases left between them. Germline loops: CDR1 SGHTA, CDR2 FQGTGA. The CDR3 sequence: CASSPTGQGQETQYF. The DNA of the CDR3 is TGTGCCAGCAGCCCCACGGGGCAGGGGCAAGAGACCCAGTACTTC.